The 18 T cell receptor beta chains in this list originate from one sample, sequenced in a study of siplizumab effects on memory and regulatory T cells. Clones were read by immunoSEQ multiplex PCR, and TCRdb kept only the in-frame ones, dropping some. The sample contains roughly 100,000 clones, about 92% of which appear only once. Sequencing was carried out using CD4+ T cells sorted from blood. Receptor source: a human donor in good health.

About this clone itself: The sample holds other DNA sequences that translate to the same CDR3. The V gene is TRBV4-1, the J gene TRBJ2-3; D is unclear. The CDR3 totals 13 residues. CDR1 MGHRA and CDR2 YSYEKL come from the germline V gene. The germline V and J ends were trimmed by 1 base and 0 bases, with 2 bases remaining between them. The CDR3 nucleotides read TGCGCCAGCAGCCAAGTCAGCACAGATACGCAGTATTTT. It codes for CASSQVSTDTQYF.

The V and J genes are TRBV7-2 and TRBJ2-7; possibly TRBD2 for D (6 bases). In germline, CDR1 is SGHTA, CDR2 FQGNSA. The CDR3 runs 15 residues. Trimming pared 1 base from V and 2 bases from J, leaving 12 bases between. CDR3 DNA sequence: TGTGCCAGCAGCTTAGTTGGGACTCAAGCCTACGAGCAGTACTTC. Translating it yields CASSLVGTQAYEQYF.

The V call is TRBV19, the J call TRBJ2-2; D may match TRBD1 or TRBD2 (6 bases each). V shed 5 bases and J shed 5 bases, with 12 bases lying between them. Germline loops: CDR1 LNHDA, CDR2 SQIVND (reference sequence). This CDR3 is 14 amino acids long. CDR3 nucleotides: TGTGCCAGTAGTTTTCGGGGGCGGACCGGGGAGCTGTTTTTT. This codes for CASSFRGRTGELFF.

In DNA, the CDR3 is TGTGCCAGCAGCTTCAGGGGAATCGGTATGCAGTTCTTC. Its protein is CASSFRGIGMQFF. The chain employs TRBV27 and TRBJ2-1; perhaps TRBD1 as D (6 bases). V lost 6 bases and J lost 12, with 18 bases in between. CDR1 and CDR2 (germline): MNHEY, SMNVEV (reference sequence). This CDR3 contains 13 residues.

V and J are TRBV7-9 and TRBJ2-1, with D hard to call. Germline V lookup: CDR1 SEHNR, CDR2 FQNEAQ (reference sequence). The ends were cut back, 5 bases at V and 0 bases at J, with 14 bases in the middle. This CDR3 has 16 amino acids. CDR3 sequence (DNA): TGTGCCAGCAGCCCACTACCTGGGGACTCCTACAATGAGCAGTTCTTC. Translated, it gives CASSPLPGDSYNEQFF. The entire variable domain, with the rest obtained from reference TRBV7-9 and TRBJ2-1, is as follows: DTGVSQNPRHKITKRGQNVTFRCDPISEHNRLYWYRQTLGQGPEFLTYFQNEAQLEKSRLLSDRFSAERPKGSFSTLEIQRTEQGDSAMYLCASSPLPGDSYNEQFFGPGTRLTVL.

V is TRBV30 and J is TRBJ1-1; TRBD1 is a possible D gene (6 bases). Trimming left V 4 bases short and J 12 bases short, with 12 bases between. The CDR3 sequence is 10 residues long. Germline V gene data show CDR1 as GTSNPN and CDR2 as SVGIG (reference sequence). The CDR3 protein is CAWTRTVTFF. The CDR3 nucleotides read TGTGCCTGGACCAGGACAGTCACTTTCTTT.

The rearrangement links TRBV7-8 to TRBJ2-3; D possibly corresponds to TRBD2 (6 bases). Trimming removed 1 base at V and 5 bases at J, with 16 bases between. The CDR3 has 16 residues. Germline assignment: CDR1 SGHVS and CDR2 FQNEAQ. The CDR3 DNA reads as TGTGCCAGCAGCTTAGGCAGCTGGGGGGATGGAGATACGCAGTATTTT. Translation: CASSLGSWGDGDTQYF.

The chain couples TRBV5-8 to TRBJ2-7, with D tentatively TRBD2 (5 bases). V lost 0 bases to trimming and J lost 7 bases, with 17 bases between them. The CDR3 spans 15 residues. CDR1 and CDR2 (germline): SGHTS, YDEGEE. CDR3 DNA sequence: TGTGCCAGCAGCTTGGCTCGGGGTTGGTTGGGGGAGCAGTACTTC. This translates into CASSLARGWLGEQYF.

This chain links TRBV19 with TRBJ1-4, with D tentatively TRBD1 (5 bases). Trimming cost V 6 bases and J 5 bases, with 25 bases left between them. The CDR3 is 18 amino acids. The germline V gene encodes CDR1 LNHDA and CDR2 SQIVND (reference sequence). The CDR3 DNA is TGTGCCAGTAGCCCAGGGACCGGTCTTGGAGGCGGCAATGAAAAACTGTTTTTT. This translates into CASSPGTGLGGGNEKLFF.

The CDR3 region has the DNA TGTGCCAGCAGCAAAGGATACAGGGGGACACAGGCTCATAATTCACCCCTCCACTTT. The encoded protein is CASSKGYRGTQAHNSPLHF. The V and J genes are TRBV21-1 and TRBJ1-6; no DNA check was done on the table's D call, TRBD1. TRBV21-1 is a pseudogene segment. The CDR3 length is 19 residues.

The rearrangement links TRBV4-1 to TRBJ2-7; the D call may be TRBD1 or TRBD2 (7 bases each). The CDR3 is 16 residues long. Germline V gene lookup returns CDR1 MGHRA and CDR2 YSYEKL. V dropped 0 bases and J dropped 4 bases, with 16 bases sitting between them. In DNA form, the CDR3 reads TGCGCCAGCAGCCAAGATCCCCCAGGGGGGGGGTACGAGCAGTACTTC. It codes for CASSQDPPGGGYEQYF.

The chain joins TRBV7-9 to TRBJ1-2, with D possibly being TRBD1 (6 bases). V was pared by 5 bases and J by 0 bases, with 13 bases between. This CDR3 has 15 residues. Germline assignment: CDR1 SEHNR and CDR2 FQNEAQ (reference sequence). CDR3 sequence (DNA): TGTGCCAGCAGCAATTTCCAGGGGACTAACTATGGCTACACCTTC. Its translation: CASSNFQGTNYGYTF.

The CDR3 loop reads CASSAFGTGADTQYF. The CDR3 nucleotides are TGCGCCAGCAGTGCCTTTGGGACAGGGGCAGATACGCAGTATTTT. The rearrangement uses TRBV10-1 and TRBJ2-3; TRBD1 aligns across 10 bases. The ends lost 4 bases at V and 4 bases at J; junction bases unmatched: 5. The CDR3 is made up of 15 amino acids. Per germline, CDR1 WNHNN and CDR2 SYGVQD (reference sequence).

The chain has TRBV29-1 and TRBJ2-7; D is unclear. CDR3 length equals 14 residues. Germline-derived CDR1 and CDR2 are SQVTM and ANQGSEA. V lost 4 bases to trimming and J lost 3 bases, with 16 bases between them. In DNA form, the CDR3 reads TGCAGCGTTGTTATCGTGGCCAGAAACTACGAGCAGTACTTC. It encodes CSVVIVARNYEQYF.

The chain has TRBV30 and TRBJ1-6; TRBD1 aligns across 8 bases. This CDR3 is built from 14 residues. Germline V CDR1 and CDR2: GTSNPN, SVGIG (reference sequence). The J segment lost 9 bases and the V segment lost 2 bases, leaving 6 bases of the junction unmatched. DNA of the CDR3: TGTGCCTGGAGTAGAGACAGGGGCGGTTCACCCCTCCACTTT. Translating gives CAWSRDRGGSPLHF.

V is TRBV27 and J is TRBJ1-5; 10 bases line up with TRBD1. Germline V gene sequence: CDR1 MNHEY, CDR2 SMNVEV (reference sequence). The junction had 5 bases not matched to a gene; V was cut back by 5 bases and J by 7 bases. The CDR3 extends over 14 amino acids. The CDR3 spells CASSPGQGRQPQHF. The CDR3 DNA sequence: TGTGCCAGCAGTCCGGGACAGGGGAGGCAGCCCCAGCATTTT.

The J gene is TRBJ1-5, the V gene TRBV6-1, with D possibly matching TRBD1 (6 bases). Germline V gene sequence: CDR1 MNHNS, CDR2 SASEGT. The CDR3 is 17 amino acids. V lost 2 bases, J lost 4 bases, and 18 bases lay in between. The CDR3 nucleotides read TGTGCCAGCAGTGAACTTTTACGACAGGTAAAGAATCAGCCCCAGCATTTT. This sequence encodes CASSELLRQVKNQPQHF.

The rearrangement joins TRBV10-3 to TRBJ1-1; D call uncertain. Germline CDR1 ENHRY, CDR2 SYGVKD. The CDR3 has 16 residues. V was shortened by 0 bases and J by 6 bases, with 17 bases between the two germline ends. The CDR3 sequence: CAISESSISVPPEAFF. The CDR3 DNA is TGTGCCATCAGTGAGTCAAGCATCTCAGTACCCCCTGAAGCTTTCTTT.